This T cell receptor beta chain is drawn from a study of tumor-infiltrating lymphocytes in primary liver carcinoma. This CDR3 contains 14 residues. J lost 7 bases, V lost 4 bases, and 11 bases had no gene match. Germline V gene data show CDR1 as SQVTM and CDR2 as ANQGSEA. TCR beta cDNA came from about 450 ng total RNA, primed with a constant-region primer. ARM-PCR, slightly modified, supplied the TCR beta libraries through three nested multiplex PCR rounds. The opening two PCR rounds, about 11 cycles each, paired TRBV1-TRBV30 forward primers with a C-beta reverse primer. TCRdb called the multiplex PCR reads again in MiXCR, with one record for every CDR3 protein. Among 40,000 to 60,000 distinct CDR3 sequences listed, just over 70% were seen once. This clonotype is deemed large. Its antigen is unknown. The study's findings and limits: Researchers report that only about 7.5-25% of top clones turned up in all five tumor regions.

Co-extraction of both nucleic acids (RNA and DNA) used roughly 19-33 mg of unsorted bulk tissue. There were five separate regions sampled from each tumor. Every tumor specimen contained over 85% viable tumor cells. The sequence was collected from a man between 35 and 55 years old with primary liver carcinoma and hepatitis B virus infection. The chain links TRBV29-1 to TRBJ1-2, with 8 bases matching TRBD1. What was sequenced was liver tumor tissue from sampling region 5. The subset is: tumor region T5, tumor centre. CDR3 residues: CSVARTGLDAGYTF. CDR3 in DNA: TGCAGCGTTGCCCGGACAGGGCTTGATGCTGGCTACACCTTC.